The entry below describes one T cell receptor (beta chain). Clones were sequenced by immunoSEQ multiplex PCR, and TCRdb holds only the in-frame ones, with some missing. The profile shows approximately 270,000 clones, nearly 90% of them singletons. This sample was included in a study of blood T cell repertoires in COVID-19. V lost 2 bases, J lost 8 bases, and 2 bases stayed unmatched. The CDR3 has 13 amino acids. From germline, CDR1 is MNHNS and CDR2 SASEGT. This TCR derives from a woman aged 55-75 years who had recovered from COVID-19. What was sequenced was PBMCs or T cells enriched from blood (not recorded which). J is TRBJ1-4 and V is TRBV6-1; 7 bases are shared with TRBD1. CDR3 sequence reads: CASSERGPEKLFF. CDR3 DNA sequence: TGTGCCAGCAGTGAAAGGGGGCCAGAAAAACTGTTTTTT.